This TCR beta chain was sequenced for a study of T cell responses to AZD1222 COVID-19 vaccine. The CDR3 consists of 15 residues. V was clipped by 0 bases and J by 10 bases, with 18 bases between them. From germline, CDR1 is MNHEY and CDR2 SVGAGI. TCRdb's copy holds only in-frame clones and misses some; the assay was immunoSEQ multiplex PCR. Among some 150,000 clones, approximately 90% were seen once, and the ten largest hold approximately 4.5%. The receptor was derived from an adult in good health. The source material was peripheral blood, sampled on day 0 of AZD1222 vaccination. The chain joins TRBV6-5 to TRBJ1-1; D may be TRBD1 (5 bases). CDR3 sequence: CASSYSSLPGVVAFF. CDR3 DNA: TGTGCCAGCAGTTACTCGTCTCTCCCGGGGGTGGTAGCTTTCTTT.